A single T cell receptor (beta chain) is shown here with its context. The antigen is not known. This record belongs to a study of CD8+ T cells in alopecia areata. Across the study: Treated patients swallowed 5 to 10 mg of oral tofacitinib twice daily. Tofacitinib ran 6 to 18 months, followed by 6 months off drug. Study observations and caveats: Tofacitinib delivered significant drops in scalp clonality and in expanded CD8+ clones among the top 100.

Treatment specified: oral pan-JAK inhibitor, 5-10 mg twice daily. CD4+ and CD8+ T cells were sorted from PBMCs stained for CD3, CD4 and CD8. Following RNA extraction, reverse transcription yielded cDNA that acted as the sequencing template. Sequencing used immunoSEQ multiplex PCR; TCRdb keeps in-frame clones, though not all of them. Among approximately 120,000 clones listed, over 60% were seen once. The sample here was CD4+ T cells sorted from blood, taken at week 4, from a patient treated with tofacitinib. This sequence was found in a human donor with alopecia areata.

CDR3 DNA sequence: TGTGCCAGCAGTGATATCTCAGGCCCCGGTGCTTTCTTT. Residues: CASSDISGPGAFF. This chain links TRBV6-6 with TRBJ1-1, with D unresolved. Germline V gives CDR1 MNHNY, CDR2 SVGAGI (reference sequence). The ends were cut back, 5 bases at V and 11 bases at J, with 18 bases in the middle. The CDR3 length is 13 residues.